The 29 T cell receptor beta chains presented below share a single source sample, sequenced in a study of blood T cell repertoires in COVID-19. Profiling relied on immunoSEQ multiplex PCR, and the TCRdb table lists in-frame clones only, not all of them. The top ten clones hold approximately 14% of a sample with 150,000 to 200,000 clones, 84% of them seen once. What was sequenced was PBMCs or T cells enriched from blood (not recorded which). These receptor sequences come from a man over 45 who had recovered from COVID-19.

There are a few counts of this clone. The gene calls are TRBV29-1 and TRBJ2-7; 8 bases line up with TRBD1. The V gene's germline CDR1 is SQVTM and CDR2 ANQGSEA. There are 12 residues in the CDR3. V lost 7 bases and J lost 3; bases outside the gene matches: 5. The CDR3 region is CSAGQGNYEQYF. CDR3 nucleotides: TGCAGCGCAGGACAGGGAAACTACGAGCAGTACTTC.

The J gene is TRBJ1-5, the V gene TRBV2; TRBD1 is a possible D gene (5 bases). Germline V gives CDR1 SNHLY, CDR2 FYNNEI. V shed 5 bases and J shed 0 bases, with 11 bases lying between them. CDR3 size: 15 residues. The CDR3 loop is CASSQQALSNQPQHF. The CDR3 coding sequence is TGTGCCAGCAGTCAACAGGCCCTTAGCAATCAGCCCCAGCATTTT.

The rearrangement uses TRBV10-1 and TRBJ1-2; D possibly corresponds to TRBD1 (5 bases). Germline CDR1 and CDR2: WNHNN and SYGVQD (reference sequence). V was trimmed by 3 bases and J by 0 bases, leaving 5 bases between them. The CDR3 consists of 13 residues. The CDR3 region is CASSEGANYGYTF. The CDR3, as DNA: TGCGCCAGCAGTGAAGGGGCTAACTATGGCTACACCTTC.

This clone has only a few counts. The gene calls are TRBV27 and TRBJ2-2; a possible D gene is TRBD2 (6 bases). CDR3 length equals 15 residues. V shed 5 bases and J shed 6 bases, with 16 bases lying between them. Germline CDR1 and CDR2: MNHEY and SMNVEV (reference sequence). The CDR3, as DNA: TGTGCCAGCAGTACAAATCCGGGAGTGCCCGGGGAGCTGTTTTTT. It translates to CASSTNPGVPGELFF.

There are a few counts of this clone. The genes are TRBV5-1 and TRBJ1-2, with a weak D call TRBD1 (6 bases). The CDR3 runs 17 residues. V lost 0 bases, J lost 8 bases, and 23 bases lay in between. Germline V gives CDR1 SGHRS, CDR2 YFSETQ. The CDR3 loop reads CASSLVELKQGKEGYTF. CDR3 sequence (DNA): TGCGCCAGCAGCTTGGTCGAACTCAAACAGGGAAAGGAGGGCTACACCTTC.

The chain uses TRBV5-1 and TRBJ2-2, with TRBD2 matching 15 bases. This CDR3 is built from 17 residues. Germline-derived CDR1 and CDR2 are SGHRS and YFSETQ. Trimming removed 4 bases from V and 4 bases from J; junction bases left unmatched: 5. CDR3 residues: CASSPGLAGGATGELFF. The CDR3 DNA follows: TGCGCCAGCAGCCCGGGACTAGCGGGGGGAGCCACCGGGGAGCTGTTTTTT.

V is TRBV12-3 or TRBV12-4 and J is TRBJ1-2; 7 nucleotides align to TRBD1. The CDR3 consists of 13 residues. Losses at the gene ends were 6 bases for V and 4 bases for J; bases not matched to a gene: 5. The CDR3 spells CASSLDRRYGYTF. The CDR3, as DNA: TGTGCCAGCAGCCTGGACAGGCGCTATGGCTACACCTTC.

The chain employs TRBV4-1 and TRBJ1-3; TRBD1 might be the D (5 bases). There are 16 residues in the CDR3. The germline CDR1 and CDR2 sequences are MGHRA and YSYEKL. The ends were cut back, 0 bases at V and 2 bases at J, with 11 bases in the middle. As DNA, the CDR3 is TGCGCCAGCAGCCAAGATCGGGCGGGGGCTGGAAACACCATATATTTT. It codes for CASSQDRAGAGNTIYF.

This clone was observed a few times. The CDR3 is CASSKGSQGSYEQYF. In nucleotides, the CDR3 is TGTGCCAGCAGCAAGGGGTCTCAGGGATCATACGAGCAGTACTTC. The chain joins TRBV7-2 to TRBJ2-7; possibly TRBD1 for D (5 bases). This CDR3 is 15 amino acids long. The germline V gene encodes CDR1 SGHTA and CDR2 FQGNSA. V was pared by 5 bases and J by 4 bases, with 18 bases between.

The rearrangement joins TRBV28 to TRBJ1-2, with 8 bases fitting TRBD1. The germline V gene encodes CDR1 MDHEN and CDR2 SYDVKM. CDR3 length: 13 amino acids. The J segment lost 8 bases and the V segment lost 7 bases, leaving 9 bases of the junction unmatched. The CDR3 region has the DNA TGTGCCAGCATTCCACCCAGGGGGCGAGGCTACACCTTC. Amino acids: CASIPPRGRGYTF.

The rearrangement joins TRBV28 to TRBJ1-5, with D perhaps matching TRBD1 (6 bases). Trimming took 6 bases from V and 3 from J, leaving 15 bases between them. The CDR3 is made up of 15 amino acids. Germline lookup yields CDR1 MDHEN and CDR2 SYDVKM. CDR3 nucleotide sequence: TGTGCCAGCAGACTAGAGGACAGCTTCAATCAGCCCCAGCATTTT. Its translation: CASRLEDSFNQPQHF.

The gene calls are TRBV5-6 and TRBJ1-5; D gene unclear. The length of the CDR3 is 18 residues. The germline V and J ends were trimmed by 0 bases and 0 bases, with 16 bases remaining between them. Looked up from germline, CDR1 is SGHDT and CDR2 is YYEEEE. CDR3 protein: CASSLGYRALNSNQPQHF. The CDR3 nucleotides read TGTGCCAGCAGCTTGGGCTACAGAGCCTTAAATAGCAATCAGCCCCAGCATTTT.

This clone was recorded only once. This chain uses TRBV6-5 with TRBJ2-2; D perhaps matches TRBD1 (6 bases). The CDR3 runs 13 residues. Germline V gene sequence: CDR1 MNHEY, CDR2 SVGAGI. Trimming removed 6 bases from V and 5 bases from J, with 10 bases in between. The CDR3 protein is CASRPTGTGELFF. The DNA for the CDR3 is TGTGCCAGCAGGCCAACAGGGACCGGGGAGCTGTTTTTT.

The genes are TRBV5-1 and TRBJ1-2; no definite D call. V dropped 1 base and J dropped 5 bases, with 12 bases sitting between them. The CDR3 has 14 amino acids. Germline CDR1 reads SGHRS; CDR2 reads YFSETQ. CDR3 amino acids: CASSLRQVNYGYTF. The CDR3 DNA is TGCGCCAGCAGCTTGCGGCAGGTTAATTATGGCTACACCTTC.

The chain joins TRBV14 to TRBJ1-1, with 8 bases identical to TRBD1. This CDR3 is 13 amino acids long. The ends lost 6 bases at V and 3 bases at J; junction bases unmatched: 3. Germline V gene lookup returns CDR1 SGHDN and CDR2 FVKESK. The CDR3 DNA sequence: TGTGCCAGCAGTCCGGACAGGGACACTGAAGCTTTCTTT. Translated: CASSPDRDTEAFF.

The chain uses TRBV5-1 and TRBJ2-7, with a tentative D call TRBD1 (5 bases). The germline V gene has CDR1 SGHRS and CDR2 YFSETQ. Deletions cut 4 bases from V and 3 bases from J, with 23 bases between. This CDR3 has 17 residues. The CDR3 reads CASSTGSPTLQGYEQYF. As DNA, the CDR3 is TGCGCCAGCAGCACGGGTTCGCCAACCCTCCAGGGCTACGAGCAGTACTTC.

The chain links TRBV9 to TRBJ1-6; D is ambiguous. CDR3 length: 14 amino acids. V lost 3 bases, J lost 9 bases, and 13 bases lay in between. Germline V gene sequence: CDR1 SGDLS, CDR2 YYNGEE. In DNA, the CDR3 is TGTGCCAGCAGCGCACAGATTTCAAGTTCACCCCTCCACTTT. Protein sequence: CASSAQISSSPLHF.

The chain carries TRBV6-5 and TRBJ1-2; 10 positions agree with TRBD1. The CDR3 is made up of 15 amino acids. The trim removed 2 bases at V and 2 bases at J, leaving 2 bases unmatched. The germline V gene encodes CDR1 MNHEY and CDR2 SVGAGI. CDR3 in DNA: TGTGCCAGCAGTTACCGGACAGGGGGGAACTATGGCTACACCTTC. This translates into CASSYRTGGNYGYTF.

The chain joins TRBV12-3 or TRBV12-4 to TRBJ2-7, with D perhaps matching TRBD1 (6 bases). The CDR3 consists of 13 residues. Trimming cost V 7 bases and J 5 bases, with 15 bases left between them. The CDR3 DNA follows: TGTGCCAGCAACTTACAGGGTTTTGACGAGCAGTACTTC. It codes for CASNLQGFDEQYF.

The chain uses TRBV5-4 and TRBJ2-1, with TRBD1 identical over 9 bases. The germline CDR1 and CDR2 sequences are SGHNT and YYREEE (reference sequence). The length of the CDR3 is 15 residues. Unmatched junction bases numbered 4, after V lost 5 bases and J lost 1 base. The CDR3: CASSSDRGSYNEQFF. In DNA form, the CDR3 reads TGTGCCAGCAGTTCGGACAGGGGATCCTACAATGAGCAGTTCTTC.

This clone was found once. The chain carries TRBV6-5 and TRBJ1-3; weak D call: TRBD1 (5 bases). V was cut by 6 bases and J by 4 bases, with 10 bases left in between. The length of the CDR3 is 13 residues. Germline lookup yields CDR1 MNHEY and CDR2 SVGAGI. The CDR3 spells CASRPSGGNTIYF. In DNA form, the CDR3 reads TGTGCCAGCAGGCCCTCAGGGGGAAACACCATATATTTT.

The chain joins TRBV19 to TRBJ2-7; D may be TRBD2 (6 bases). With 5 bases removed from V and 2 bases from J, the gap between germline ends came to 13 bases. CDR1 is LNHDA and CDR2 is SQIVND in the germline V gene (reference sequence). CDR3 length: 14 amino acids. For the CDR3, the DNA is TGTGCCAGTAGTCAGGGTTGGGGGGCCTACGAGCAGTACTTC. Protein sequence: CASSQGWGAYEQYF.

The chain couples TRBV30 to TRBJ1-2, with no clear D. With 0 bases removed from V and 0 bases from J, the gap between germline ends came to 14 bases. Germline CDR1 reads GTSNPN; CDR2 reads SVGIG (reference sequence). CDR3 length: 16 amino acids. The CDR3 DNA reads as TGTGCCTGGAGTGTATTCCCAGGCGAAGCTAACTATGGCTACACCTTC. Protein: CAWSVFPGEANYGYTF.

The chain has TRBV6-5 and TRBJ1-6, with 11 bases identical to TRBD1. The CDR3 has 15 residues. The V segment lost 6 bases and the J segment 9 bases; nucleotides outside the gene matches: 7. The germline gives CDR1 MNHEY, CDR2 SVGAGI. CDR3 residues: CASRRTGGEGSPLHF. The CDR3 DNA follows: TGTGCCAGCAGGCGGACAGGGGGCGAGGGTTCACCCCTCCACTTT.

This chain links TRBV9 with TRBJ2-5; a weak D match, TRBD2 (7 bases). This CDR3 spans 16 amino acids. Germline V CDR1 and CDR2: SGDLS, YYNGEE. V lost 3 bases and J lost 4, with 19 bases in between. CDR3 protein: CASSATPGEGRETQYF. The DNA for the CDR3 is TGTGCCAGCAGCGCCACTCCAGGGGAGGGCAGAGAGACCCAGTACTTC.

This chain links TRBV9 with TRBJ2-7; D gene uncertain. The germline V and J ends were trimmed by 4 bases and 7 bases, with 12 bases remaining between them. Germline values: CDR1 SGDLS, CDR2 YYNGEE. The CDR3 totals 12 residues. CDR3 sequence reads: CASSSYDREQYF. For the CDR3, the DNA is TGTGCCAGCAGCTCCTACGATAGAGAGCAGTACTTC. The full variable domain, rest sourced from reference TRBV9 and TRBJ2-7, is DSGVTQTPKHLITATGQRVTLRCSPRSGDLSVYWYQQSLDQGLQFLIQYYNGEERAKGNILERFSAQQFPDLHSELNLSSLELGDSALYFCASSSYDREQYFGPGTRLTVT.

The CDR3 spells CASSIRRGANYGYTF. Here the CDR3 DNA reads TGTGCCAGTAGTATAAGGCGGGGAGCTAACTATGGCTACACCTTC. V and J are TRBV19 and TRBJ1-2; D unclear. Germline V gives CDR1 LNHDA, CDR2 SQIVND (reference sequence). The CDR3 is 15 residues long. The V end was cut by 2 bases, the J end by 0 bases, with 10 bases between.

This chain links TRBV27 with TRBJ2-7, with D uncertain. Germline lookup yields CDR1 MNHEY and CDR2 SMNVEV (reference sequence). V was cut by 6 bases and J by 3 bases, with 12 bases left in between. This CDR3 spans 13 amino acids. The CDR3 loop reads CASSPRGGYEQYF. The CDR3 DNA reads TGTGCCAGCAGCCCCCGAGGCGGCTACGAGCAGTACTTC.

Here the CDR3 reads CASSPTSGENTGELFF. Written as DNA, the CDR3 is TGTGCCAGCAGTCCGACTAGCGGGGAAAACACCGGGGAGCTGTTTTTT. The chain is built from TRBV7-7 and TRBJ2-2, with TRBD2 identical over 11 bases. This CDR3 has 16 residues. The junction had 5 bases not matched to a gene; V was cut back by 6 bases and J by 2 bases. Germline CDR1 is SSHAT and CDR2 is FNYEAQ (reference sequence).